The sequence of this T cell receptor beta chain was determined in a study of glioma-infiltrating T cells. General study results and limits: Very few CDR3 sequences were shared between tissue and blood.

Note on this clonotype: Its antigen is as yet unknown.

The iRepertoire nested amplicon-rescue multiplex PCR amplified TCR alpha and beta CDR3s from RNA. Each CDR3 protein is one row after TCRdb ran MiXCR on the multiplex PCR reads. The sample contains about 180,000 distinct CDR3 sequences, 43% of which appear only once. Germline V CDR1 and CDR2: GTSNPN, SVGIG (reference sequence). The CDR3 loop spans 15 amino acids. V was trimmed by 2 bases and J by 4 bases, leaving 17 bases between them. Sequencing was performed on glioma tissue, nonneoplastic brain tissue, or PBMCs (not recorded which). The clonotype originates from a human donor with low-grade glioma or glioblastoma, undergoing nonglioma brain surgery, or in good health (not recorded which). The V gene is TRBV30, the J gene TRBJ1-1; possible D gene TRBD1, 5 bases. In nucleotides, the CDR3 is TGTGCCTGGAGTTTTGCGAAGGGGCGAGGCACTGAAGCTTTCTTT. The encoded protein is CAWSFAKGRGTEAFF. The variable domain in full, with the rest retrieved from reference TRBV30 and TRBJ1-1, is SQTIHQWPATLVQPVGSPLSLECTVEGTSNPNLYWYRQAAGRGLQLLFYSVGIGQISSEVPQNLSASRPQDRQFILSSKKLLLSDSGFYLCAWSFAKGRGTEAFFGQGTRLTVV.